The 5 T cell receptor beta chains in this list originate from one sample, sequenced in a study of cytomegalovirus exposure and HLA in healthy donors. TCRdb's copy holds only in-frame clones and misses some; the assay was immunoSEQ multiplex PCR. The profile shows about 160,000 clones, approximately 96% of them singletons. The specimen was PBMCs. These receptors all come from a woman younger than 35 in good health and CMV-seronegative.

The chain links TRBV11-2 to TRBJ1-2, with D tentatively TRBD1 (6 bases). CDR3 length: 12 amino acids. In germline, CDR1 is SGHAT, CDR2 FQNNGV. V was cut by 3 bases and J by 7 bases, with 9 bases left in between. CDR3 loop: CASSLGQSGYTF. The CDR3 DNA reads as TGTGCCAGCAGCTTGGGACAATCTGGCTACACCTTC.

This chain joins TRBV7-2 and TRBJ2-7, with 9 bases aligning to TRBD1. Losses at the gene ends were 1 base for V and 4 bases for J; bases not matched to a gene: 5. Germline CDR1 SGHTA, CDR2 FQGNSA. This CDR3 comprises 15 residues. CDR3 loop: CASSLGGQGTYEQYF. CDR3 nucleotides: TGTGCCAGCAGCTTAGGTGGACAGGGGACTTACGAGCAGTACTTC.

As to this clone: This same CDR3 is encoded by further DNA sequences in the sample. The chain couples TRBV5-1 to TRBJ2-2; D possibly corresponds to TRBD2 (6 bases). The CDR3 totals 16 residues. Per germline, CDR1 SGHRS and CDR2 YFSETQ. Trimming cost V 0 bases and J 2 bases, with 11 bases left between them. The CDR3 sequence: CASSLDPGANTGELFF. The CDR3 bases are TGCGCCAGCAGCTTGGATCCGGGAGCAAACACCGGGGAGCTGTTTTTT.

The rearrangement joins TRBV7-2 to TRBJ2-7; D remains unclear. CDR1 and CDR2 (germline): SGHTA, FQGNSA. This CDR3 region has 14 residues. The V end was cut by 1 base, the J end by 7 bases, with 14 bases between. This chain's CDR3 is CASSLGLALSEQYF. In DNA form, the CDR3 reads TGTGCCAGCAGCTTAGGGCTGGCATTGTCTGAGCAGTACTTC.

In this sample, this clone turned up once. The chain uses TRBV7-9 and TRBJ2-7; D is possibly TRBD2 (5 bases). The ends were cut back, 10 bases at V and 0 bases at J, with 10 bases in the middle. The CDR3 is 12 amino acids. CDR1 SEHNR and CDR2 FQNEAQ come from the germline V gene (reference sequence). In DNA form, the CDR3 reads TGTGCCACGGGGTCGGGCTCCTACGAGCAGTACTTC. This sequence encodes CATGSGSYEQYF.